The 17 T cell receptor beta chains in this list originate from one sample, sequenced in a study of blood T cells in healthy people across ages (dated by TCRdb to 2014 to 2015). The protocol used for the library was 5' RACE. TCRdb lists the instrument as Illumina HiSeq 2500. The second PCR ran for roughly 7 to 12 cycles and used a J-beta primer mix along with a sample-barcoded 5' primer. TCRdb itself trimmed the public reads at Q25 with fastp, ran MiXCR and retained productive beta chains. Identical CDR3 proteins give one entry, which carries the most common genes and DNA. This sample comprises approximately 790,000 distinct CDR3 sequences, around 62% of them detected only once. About 27% of the sample belongs to the ten largest clones. What was sequenced was blood. The origin of the receptors is a man aged 25 to 40 in good health.

This clonotype came up a few times. This chain connects TRBV20-1 to TRBJ2-1; no firm D call. Trimming left V 0 bases short and J 7 bases short, with 10 bases between. There are 13 residues in the CDR3. Looked up from germline, CDR1 is DFQATT and CDR2 is SNEGSKA (reference sequence). For the CDR3, the DNA is TGCAGTGCTAGAGAGGGCCTTTTTAATGAGCAGTTCTTC. It encodes CSAREGLFNEQFF.

The rearrangement uses TRBV27 and TRBJ2-3; D possibly matches TRBD1 or TRBD2 (5 bases each). This CDR3 comprises 14 residues. V was shortened by 3 bases and J by 4 bases, with 11 bases between the two germline ends. The germline CDR1 and CDR2 sequences are MNHEY and SMNVEV (reference sequence). CDR3 residues: CASSFRDPSDTQYF. CDR3 coding DNA: TGTGCCAGCAGTTTCCGGGACCCATCAGATACGCAGTATTTT.

The V and J genes are TRBV12-3 or TRBV12-4 and TRBJ2-7, with 10 bases that match TRBD1. J gave up 4 bases and V 6 bases, and 6 bases lay outside the gene matches. The CDR3 loop spans 14 amino acids. The CDR3 sequence is CASSRRDRGYEQYF. The CDR3 DNA reads TGTGCCAGCAGCCGCCGGGACAGGGGATACGAGCAGTACTTC.

V gene TRBV12-3 or TRBV12-4 combines with J gene TRBJ1-1; perhaps TRBD1 as D (5 bases). This CDR3 has 14 residues. Trimming removed 6 bases at V and 5 bases at J, with 16 bases between. The CDR3 here is CASSPSGPRTEAFF. CDR3 coding DNA: TGTGCCAGCAGCCCTTCAGGGCCCCGAACTGAAGCTTTCTTT.

This chain uses TRBV7-2 with TRBJ1-2; D uncertain. Germline assignment: CDR1 SGHTA and CDR2 FQGNSA. Between the trimmed V and J ends, which lost 1 base and 7 bases, there was a span of 16 bases. The CDR3 loop spans 15 amino acids. This CDR3 reads CASSLELGFGGGYTF. The DNA for the CDR3 is TGTGCCAGCAGCTTAGAATTAGGGTTCGGAGGTGGCTACACCTTC.

The J gene is TRBJ2-3, the V gene TRBV7-9, with D perhaps being TRBD1 or TRBD2 (7 bases each). The V gene's germline CDR1 is SEHNR and CDR2 FQNEAQ (reference sequence). V lost 5 bases, J lost 0 bases, and 15 bases lay in between. CDR3 length: 16 amino acids. The CDR3 nucleotides are TGTGCCAGCAGCCAAAGCAGGGGGGGCAGCACAGATACGCAGTATTTT. Its protein is CASSQSRGGSTDTQYF. Supplemented by reference TRBV7-9 and TRBJ2-3, the full variable domain reads DTGVSQNPRHKITKRGQNVTFRCDPISEHNRLYWYRQTLGQGPEFLTYFQNEAQLEKSRLLSDRFSAERPKGSFSTLEIQRTEQGDSAMYLCASSQSRGGSTDTQYFGPGTRLTVL.

Here the CDR3 DNA reads TGTGCCAGCAGGAGAGGACTGACACAAGAGACCCAGTACTTC. Its translation is CASRRGLTQETQYF. This sequence joins TRBV6-5 and TRBJ2-5; tentative D call: TRBD2 (5 bases). CDR1 MNHEY and CDR2 SVGAGI come from the germline V gene. Trimming took off 6 bases at V and 2 bases at J, with 13 bases between the two ends. The CDR3 runs to 14 residues.

The chain joins TRBV7-2 to TRBJ2-3; the D gene could be TRBD1 or TRBD2 (6 bases each). The CDR3 loop spans 17 amino acids. CDR1 is SGHTA and CDR2 is FQGNSA in the germline V gene. The V end lost 1 base, the J end lost 0 bases, and 14 bases lay between the germline ends. The CDR3 sequence is CASSLGRGGISTDTQYF. The CDR3 DNA follows: TGTGCCAGCAGCTTAGGTCGAGGGGGGATTAGCACAGATACGCAGTATTTT. The variable domain in full, completed from reference TRBV7-2 and TRBJ2-3, reads GAGVSQSPSNKVTEKGKDVELRCDPISGHTALYWYRQSLGQGLEFLIYFQGNSAPDKSGLPSDRFSAERTGGSVSTLTIQRTQQEDSAVYLCASSLGRGGISTDTQYFGPGTRLTVL.

The rearrangement uses TRBV2 and TRBJ2-1, with D perhaps TRBD2 (6 bases). The V gene's germline CDR1 is SNHLY and CDR2 FYNNEI. CDR3 length: 15 amino acids. Trimming removed 1 base from V and 5 bases from J, with 12 bases in between. CDR3 residues: CASSEEGGGNNEQFF. As DNA, the CDR3 is TGTGCCAGCAGTGAAGAGGGTGGGGGGAACAATGAGCAGTTCTTC.

This sequence joins TRBV7-2 and TRBJ2-4; D might be TRBD2 (5 bases). This CDR3 comprises 17 residues. Looked up from germline, CDR1 is SGHTA and CDR2 is FQGNSA. With 0 bases removed from V and 0 bases from J, the gap between germline ends came to 12 bases. CDR3 bases: TGTGCCAGCAGCTTAGCGGAGACGGGGAGAGCCAAAAACATTCAGTACTTC. Translated: CASSLAETGRAKNIQYF.

This chain links TRBV7-2 with TRBJ2-7; 7 nucleotides align to TRBD2. Germline V gives CDR1 SGHTA, CDR2 FQGNSA. The CDR3 sequence is 13 residues long. V lost 8 bases to trimming and J lost 3 bases; unmatched junction nucleotides: 7. The CDR3: CASHGGLRYEQYF. The CDR3, as DNA: TGTGCCAGCCACGGGGGACTACGCTACGAGCAGTACTTC.

In this sample, this clonotype turned up many times. CDR3 DNA: TGTGCCAGCAGTTTGGGGGGTCGGGTAGGCAATCAGCCCCAGCATTTT. This translates into CASSLGGRVGNQPQHF. The rearrangement joins TRBV6-2 or TRBV6-3 to TRBJ1-5; tentatively, D is TRBD1 (5 bases). The CDR3 contains 16 residues. Trimming removed 4 bases at V and 2 bases at J, with 15 bases between. In germline, CDR1 is MNHEY, CDR2 SVGEGT.

This chain connects TRBV4-3 to TRBJ2-5; the match to TRBD2 covers 10 bases. Trimming at V came to 2 bases and at J to 11 bases, leaving 14 bases not matched to a gene. The CDR3 spans 16 residues. Germline V CDR1 and CDR2: LGHNA, YSLEER. CDR3 sequence (DNA): TGCGCCAGCAGCCAATCACTAGCGGGGAGTTACAATGAGCAGTACTTC. Translation gives CASSQSLAGSYNEQYF.

The chain carries TRBV4-2 and TRBJ2-7; D possibly matches TRBD1 or TRBD2 (5 bases each). V dropped 4 bases and J dropped 0 bases, with 13 bases sitting between them. CDR1 is LGHNA, CDR2 YNFKEQ, per germline. This CDR3 has 15 residues. The CDR3 DNA reads TGTGCCAGCAGCCTATCACGGGACGGCTCCTACGAGCAGTACTTC. This translates into CASSLSRDGSYEQYF.

This chain uses TRBV9 with TRBJ2-7; D assignment may be TRBD1 or TRBD2 (5 bases each). The DNA end favors TRBJ2-5, so the J call may be wrong. Per germline, CDR1 SGDLS and CDR2 YYNGEE. The CDR3 length is 12 residues. CDR3 DNA sequence: TGTGCCAGCGGCCGGGACCTAGGGACCCAGTACTTC. As protein: CASGRDLGTQYF.

J is TRBJ2-7 and V is TRBV6-2 or TRBV6-3; a possible D gene is TRBD2 (6 bases). Germline-derived CDR1 and CDR2 are MNHEY and SVGEGT. Trimming removed 0 bases from V and 10 bases from J, with 19 bases in between. The CDR3 contains 15 residues. CDR3 loop: CASSYSFGIDGGQYF. DNA for the CDR3: TGTGCCAGCAGTTACTCGTTTGGGATCGACGGGGGACAGTACTTC.

This rearrangement joins TRBV5-1 to TRBJ2-1; 7 positions agree with TRBD2. J lost 4 bases, V lost 4 bases, and 11 bases had no gene match. CDR1 is SGHRS and CDR2 is YFSETQ in the germline V gene. CDR3 length equals 16 residues. The CDR3 loop is CASSPVGAGSYNEQFF. The CDR3 DNA reads as TGCGCCAGCAGCCCAGTCGGAGCGGGGAGTTACAATGAGCAGTTCTTC. The full variable domain, its missing parts supplied by reference TRBV5-1 and TRBJ2-1, is KAGVTQTPRYLIKTRGQQVTLSCSPISGHRSVSWYQQTPGQGLQFLFEYFSETQRNKGNFPGRFSGRQFSNSRSEMNVSTLELGDSALYLCASSPVGAGSYNEQFFGPGTRLTVL.